This T cell receptor (beta chain) was recovered during a study of blood T cell repertoires in COVID-19. For the study at large: The samples span acute and convalescent COVID-19 from the United States, Italy and Spain. Sources were T cells, B-cell-depleted T cells, or PBMCs; the material itself was cDNA or gDNA.

Germline loops: CDR1 SGHDT, CDR2 YYEEEE. The CDR3 has 17 residues. With V trimmed by 2 bases and J by 0 bases, 5 bases remained unmatched. Original methodology: How many nucleated cells were present was estimated from reference gene primer amplification. Generated by immunoSEQ multiplex PCR, the TCRdb table keeps only in-frame clones and is missing some. V, J and clone size derive from that table, while D and trimming were established from the DNA sequence. This sample carries just under 150,000 clones, approximately 90% of them seen once, and the ten largest clones take roughly 1.6%. The genes are TRBV5-6 and TRBJ2-1; 10 nucleotides line up with TRBD2. The TCR was taken from a human donor in a cohort sampled during active COVID-19. Sequenced input: peripheral blood. CDR3 in DNA: TGTGCCAGCAGCTTCATATGGACTAGCGGCTCCTACAATGAGCAGTTCTTC. Translation: CASSFIWTSGSYNEQFF.